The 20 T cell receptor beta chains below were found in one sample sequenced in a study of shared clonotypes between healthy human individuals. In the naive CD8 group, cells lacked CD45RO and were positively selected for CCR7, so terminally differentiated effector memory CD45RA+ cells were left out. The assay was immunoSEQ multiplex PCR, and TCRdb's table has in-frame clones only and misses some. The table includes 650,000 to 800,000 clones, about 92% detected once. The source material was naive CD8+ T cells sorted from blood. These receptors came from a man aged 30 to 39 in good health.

For the CDR3, the DNA is TGTGCCAGCAGCTTATGGTCCCAGTCCCTAATGGATACGCAGTATTTT. Translating it yields CASSLWSQSLMDTQYF. The chain has TRBV11-2 and TRBJ2-3; D gene unclear. CDR1 is SGHAT, CDR2 FQNNGV, per germline. This CDR3 has 16 amino acids. The germline V and J ends were trimmed by 2 bases and 6 bases, with 18 bases remaining between them.

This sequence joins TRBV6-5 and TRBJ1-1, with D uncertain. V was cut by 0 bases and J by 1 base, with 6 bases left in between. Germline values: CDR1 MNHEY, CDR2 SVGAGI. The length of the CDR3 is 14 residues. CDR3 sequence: CASSYSYGNTEAFF. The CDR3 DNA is TGTGCCAGCAGTTACTCGTATGGGAACACTGAAGCTTTCTTT.

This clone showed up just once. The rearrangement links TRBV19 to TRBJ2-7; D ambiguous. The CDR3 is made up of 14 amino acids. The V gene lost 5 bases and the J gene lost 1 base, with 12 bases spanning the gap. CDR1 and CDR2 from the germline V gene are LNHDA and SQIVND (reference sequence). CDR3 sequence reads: CASSPYDISYEQYF. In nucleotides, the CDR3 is TGTGCCAGTAGTCCTTACGACATATCCTACGAGCAGTACTTC.

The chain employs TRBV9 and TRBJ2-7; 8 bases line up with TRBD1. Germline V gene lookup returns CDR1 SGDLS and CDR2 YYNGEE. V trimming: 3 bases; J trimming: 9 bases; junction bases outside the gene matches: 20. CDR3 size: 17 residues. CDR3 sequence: CASSGDRGLGPDLVQYF. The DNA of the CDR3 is TGTGCCAGCAGCGGTGACAGGGGCCTTGGACCTGATTTGGTGCAGTACTTC.

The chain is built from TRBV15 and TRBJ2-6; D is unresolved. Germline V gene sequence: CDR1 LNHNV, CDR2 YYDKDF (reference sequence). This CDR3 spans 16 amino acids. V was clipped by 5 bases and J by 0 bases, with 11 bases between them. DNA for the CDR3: TGTGCCACCAGCGCCCGACACGTCTCTGGGGCCAACGTCCTGACTTTC. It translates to CATSARHVSGANVLTF.

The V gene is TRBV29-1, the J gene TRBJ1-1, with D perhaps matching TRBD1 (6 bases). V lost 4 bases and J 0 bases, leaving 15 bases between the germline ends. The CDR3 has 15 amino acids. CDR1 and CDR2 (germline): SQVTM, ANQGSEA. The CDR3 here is CSVVEQGGMNTEAFF. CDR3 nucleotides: TGCAGCGTTGTAGAACAGGGCGGGATGAACACTGAAGCTTTCTTT.

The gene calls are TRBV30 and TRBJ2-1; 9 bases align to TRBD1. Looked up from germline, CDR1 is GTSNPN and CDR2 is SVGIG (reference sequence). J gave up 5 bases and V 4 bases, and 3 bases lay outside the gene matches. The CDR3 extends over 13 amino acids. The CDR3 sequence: CAWTGQGNNEQFF. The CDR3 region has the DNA TGTGCCTGGACCGGACAGGGGAACAATGAGCAGTTCTTC. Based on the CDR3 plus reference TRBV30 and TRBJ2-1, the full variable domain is SQTIHQWPATLVQPVGSPLSLECTVEGTSNPNLYWYRQAAGRGLQLLFYSVGIGQISSEVPQNLSASRPQDRQFILSSKKLLLSDSGFYLCAWTGQGNNEQFFGPGTRLTVL.

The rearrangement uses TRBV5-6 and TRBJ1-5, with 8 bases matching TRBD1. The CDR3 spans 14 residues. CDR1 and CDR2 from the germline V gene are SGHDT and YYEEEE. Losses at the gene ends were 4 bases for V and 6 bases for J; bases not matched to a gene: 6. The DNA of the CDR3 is TGTGCCAGCAGCCAAGGACAGGGTACTCAGCCCCAGCATTTT. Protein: CASSQGQGTQPQHF.

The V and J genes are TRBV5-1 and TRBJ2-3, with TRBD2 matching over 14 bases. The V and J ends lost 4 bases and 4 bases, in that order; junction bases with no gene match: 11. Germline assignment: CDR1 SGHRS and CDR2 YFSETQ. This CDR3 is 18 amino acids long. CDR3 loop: CASSPAGTSGSFSDTQYF. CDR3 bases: TGCGCCAGCAGCCCTGCCGGGACTAGCGGGAGCTTCTCAGATACGCAGTATTTT.

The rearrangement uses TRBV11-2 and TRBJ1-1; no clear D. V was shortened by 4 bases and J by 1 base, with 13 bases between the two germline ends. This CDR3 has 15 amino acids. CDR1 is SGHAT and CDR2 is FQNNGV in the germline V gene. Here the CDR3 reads CASSYGRSTNTEAFF. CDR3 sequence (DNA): TGTGCCAGCAGCTACGGCAGAAGTACGAACACTGAAGCTTTCTTT.

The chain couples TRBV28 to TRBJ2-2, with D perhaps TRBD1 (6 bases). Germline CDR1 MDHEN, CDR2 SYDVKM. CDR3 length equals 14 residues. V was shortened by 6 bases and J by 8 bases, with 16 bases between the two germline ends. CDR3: CASSAGPRGGELFF. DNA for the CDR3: TGTGCCAGCAGCGCCGGCCCAAGGGGGGGGGAGCTGTTTTTT.

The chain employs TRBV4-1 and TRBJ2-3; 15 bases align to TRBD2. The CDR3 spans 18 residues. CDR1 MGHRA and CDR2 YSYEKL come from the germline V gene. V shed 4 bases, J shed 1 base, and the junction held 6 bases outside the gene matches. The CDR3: CASSLSGLAGGGTDTQYF. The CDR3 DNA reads TGCGCCAGCAGCCTCTCGGGACTAGCGGGAGGCGGCACAGATACGCAGTATTTT.

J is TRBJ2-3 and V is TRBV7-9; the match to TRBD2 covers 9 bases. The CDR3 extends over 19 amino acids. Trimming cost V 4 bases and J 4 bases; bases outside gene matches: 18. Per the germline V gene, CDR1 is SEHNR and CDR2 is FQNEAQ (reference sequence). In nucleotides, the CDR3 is TGTGCCAGCAGCTCCCCCTATTCGAGCGGGAGGTGGACCTCAGATACGCAGTATTTT. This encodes CASSSPYSSGRWTSDTQYF.

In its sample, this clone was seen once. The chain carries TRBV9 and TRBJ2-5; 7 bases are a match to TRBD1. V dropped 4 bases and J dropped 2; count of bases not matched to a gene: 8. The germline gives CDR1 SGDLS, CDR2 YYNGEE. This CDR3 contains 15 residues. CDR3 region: CASSSDGTDQETQYF. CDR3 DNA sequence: TGTGCCAGCAGCTCCGACGGGACAGATCAAGAGACCCAGTACTTC.

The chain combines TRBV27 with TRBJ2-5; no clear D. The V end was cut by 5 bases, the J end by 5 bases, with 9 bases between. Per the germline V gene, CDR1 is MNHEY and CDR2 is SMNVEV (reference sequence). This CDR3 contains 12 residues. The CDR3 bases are TGTGCCAGCAGTAAACCAAGGGAGACCCAGTACTTC. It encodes CASSKPRETQYF.

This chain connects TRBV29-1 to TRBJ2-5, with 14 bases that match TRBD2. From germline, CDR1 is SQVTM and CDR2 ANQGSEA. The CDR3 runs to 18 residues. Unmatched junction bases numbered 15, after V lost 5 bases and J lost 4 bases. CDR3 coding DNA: TGCAGCGTTTCGGCGGGACTAGCGGGAGTGGTCCCGCCAGAGACCCAGTACTTC. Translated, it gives CSVSAGLAGVVPPETQYF.

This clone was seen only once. The CDR3 is CASSRGLAGAGPSYNEQFF. CDR3 in DNA: TGTGCCAGCAGTAGAGGACTAGCGGGAGCTGGGCCCTCCTACAATGAGCAGTTCTTC. The V and J genes are TRBV14 and TRBJ2-1; 13 positions agree with TRBD2. V was clipped by 6 bases and J by 0 bases; unmatched bases: 11. There are 19 residues in the CDR3. The germline gives CDR1 SGHDN, CDR2 FVKESK. The full variable domain, in which reference TRBV14 and TRBJ2-1 provide the parts outside the CDR3, is EAGVTQFPSHSVIEKGQTVTLRCDPISGHDNLYWYRRVMGKEIKFLLHFVKESKQDESGMPNNRFLAERTGGTYSTLKVQPAELEDSGVYFCASSRGLAGAGPSYNEQFFGPGTRLTVL.

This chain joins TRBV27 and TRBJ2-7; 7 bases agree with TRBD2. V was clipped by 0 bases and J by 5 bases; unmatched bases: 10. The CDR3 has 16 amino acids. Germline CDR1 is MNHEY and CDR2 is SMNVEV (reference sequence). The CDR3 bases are TGTGCCAGCAGTTTATCCGAGCGTGGTGGGAGGGACGAGCAGTACTTC. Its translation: CASSLSERGGRDEQYF.

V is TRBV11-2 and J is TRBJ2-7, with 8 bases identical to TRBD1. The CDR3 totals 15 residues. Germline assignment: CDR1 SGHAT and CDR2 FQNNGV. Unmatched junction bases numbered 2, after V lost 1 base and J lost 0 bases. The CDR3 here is CASSLGTGGSYEQYF. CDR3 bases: TGTGCCAGCAGCTTAGGAACAGGGGGCTCCTACGAGCAGTACTTC.

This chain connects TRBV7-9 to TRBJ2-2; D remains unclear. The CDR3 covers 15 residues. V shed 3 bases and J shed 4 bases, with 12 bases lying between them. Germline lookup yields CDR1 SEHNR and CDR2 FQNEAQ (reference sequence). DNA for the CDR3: TGTGCCAGCAGCTTTGGAAAGGACCTCACCGGGGAGCTGTTTTTT. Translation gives CASSFGKDLTGELFF.